Below, one T cell receptor (beta chain) is given with its context. Its target is not known. Trimming removed 5 bases from V and 3 bases from J; junction bases left unmatched: 7. The CDR3 is 15 amino acids. Germline loops: CDR1 MNHEY, CDR2 SVGAGI. Profiled with immunoSEQ multiplex PCR; TCRdb holds only in-frame clones, not every one. Counted here are around 79,000 clones, roughly three fifths occurring once; the ten biggest clones make up roughly 56%. The record originates from a study of shared clonotypes between healthy human individuals. Study results and limitations: All-four-donor shared clonotypes had higher generation probabilities than non-shared clonotypes did.

Input material: memory CD8+ T cells sorted from blood. This sample's subset: CD45RO+ cells pooled with CCR7-negative TemRA cells. J is TRBJ2-7 and V is TRBV6-5, with 10 bases aligning to TRBD1. The origin of this receptor is a man in his thirties or forties in good health. DNA of the CDR3: TGTGCCAGCAGTGTTTCCGGGACAGGGGTCTACGAGCAGTACTTC. It yields the protein CASSVSGTGVYEQYF.